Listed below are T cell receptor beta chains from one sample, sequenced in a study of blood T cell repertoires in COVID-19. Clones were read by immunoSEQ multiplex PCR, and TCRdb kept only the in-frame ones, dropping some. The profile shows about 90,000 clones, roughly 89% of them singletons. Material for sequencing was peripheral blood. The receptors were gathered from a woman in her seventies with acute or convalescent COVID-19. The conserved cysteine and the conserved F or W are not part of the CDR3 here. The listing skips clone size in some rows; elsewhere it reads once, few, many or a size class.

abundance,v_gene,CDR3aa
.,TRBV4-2,ASSQEARLAGSNEQF
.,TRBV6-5,ASSKGNLAYGYT
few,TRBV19,ASSISVEGRRGYT
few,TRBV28,ASSLRGWGGYT
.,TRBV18,ASSPSERASVDTQY
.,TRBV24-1,ATSVGGPDGYT
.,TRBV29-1,SVTVANYGYT
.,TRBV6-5,ASREGPNQPQH
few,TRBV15,ATSRETGGANTEAF
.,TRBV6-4,ASSPLSGRGVEQF
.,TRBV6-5,ASSLGGVSEKLF
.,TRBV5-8,ASSSGLAGPKGEQF
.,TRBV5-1,ASSLGPSEKLF
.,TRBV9,ASAKGQLNEQF
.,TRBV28,ASQTSSGELF
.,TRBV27,ASTPGGWQETQY
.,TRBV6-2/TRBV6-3,ASSYPSSLAGVFDEQF
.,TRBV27,ASSPRQDNIGYT
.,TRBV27,ASSPLGTGGFSGYT
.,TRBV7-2,ASSLVFGLAPGQETQY
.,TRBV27,ASSLKRDRAYEQY
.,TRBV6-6,ASSPGTSNTGELF
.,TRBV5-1,ASSPIPGRNSYNEQF
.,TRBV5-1,ASSSLGGDYNEQF
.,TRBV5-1,ASSLAGFRETQY
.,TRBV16,ASSQFNFSIAQPQH
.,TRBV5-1,ASSSRQTLSGANVLT
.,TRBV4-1,ASSQVGSRNTEAF
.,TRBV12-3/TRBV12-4,ASNYQGYEQF
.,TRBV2,ASRTGQGGGDTQY
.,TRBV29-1,SVGTGSYNEQF
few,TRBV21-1,ASRTLHYNSPLH
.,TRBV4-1,ASSQEATGQIYNEQF
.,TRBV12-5,ASGRDRGRLGTEAF
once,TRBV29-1,SATASTDTQY
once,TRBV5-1,ASSRGSESYNEQF
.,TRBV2,ASSGKQGNSNQPQH
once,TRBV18,ASSLGQGASNTEAF
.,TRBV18,ASSPSRTGESPLH
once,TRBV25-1,ASRGTGTNTGELF